This T cell receptor beta chain was recorded in a study of T cells in Graves' hyperthyroidism and ophthalmopathy. Amplified TCR beta CDR3 regions derived from RNA transcripts. RT-PCR in the first round (using the HTBI primer set) targeted the TCR CDR3. One entry per CDR3 protein, called by TCRdb with MiXCR from the multiplex PCR reads. Of a few hundred thousand distinct CDR3 sequences in the sample, under 15% were seen once. Germline CDR1 and CDR2: MNHEY and SVGEGT. The CDR3 sequence is 16 residues long. V gave up 3 bases and J gave up 8 bases; unmatched junction bases: 12. This clonotype was obtained from a woman aged 25 to 39 with Graves' hyperthyroidism. This rearrangement joins TRBV6-2 or TRBV6-3 to TRBJ2-3; 9 nucleotides agree with TRBD2. Sequenced input: blood. The CDR3 here is CASSYPPRGRAGTQYF. The CDR3 DNA reads TGTGCCAGCAGTTATCCTCCGCGCGGGAGGGCCGGTACGCAGTATTTT.